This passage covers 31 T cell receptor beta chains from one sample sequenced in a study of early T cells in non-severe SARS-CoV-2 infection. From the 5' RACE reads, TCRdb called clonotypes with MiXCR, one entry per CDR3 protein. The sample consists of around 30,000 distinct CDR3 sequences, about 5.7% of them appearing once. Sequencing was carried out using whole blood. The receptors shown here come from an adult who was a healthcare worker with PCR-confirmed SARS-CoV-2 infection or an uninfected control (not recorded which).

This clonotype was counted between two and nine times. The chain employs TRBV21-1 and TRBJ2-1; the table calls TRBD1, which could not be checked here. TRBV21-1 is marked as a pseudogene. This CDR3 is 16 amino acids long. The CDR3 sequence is CASMGLMTHGIDEQFF. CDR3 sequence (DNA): TGTGCCAGCATGGGCCTTATGACCCACGGGATCGATGAGCAGTTCTTC.

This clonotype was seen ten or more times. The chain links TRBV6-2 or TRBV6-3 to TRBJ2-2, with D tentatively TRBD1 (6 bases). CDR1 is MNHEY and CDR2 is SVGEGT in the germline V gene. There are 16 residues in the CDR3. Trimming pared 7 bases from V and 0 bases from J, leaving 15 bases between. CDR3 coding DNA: TGTGCCAGCACAAGGGACACCGTGACGAACACCGGGGAGCTGTTTTTT. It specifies CASTRDTVTNTGELFF.

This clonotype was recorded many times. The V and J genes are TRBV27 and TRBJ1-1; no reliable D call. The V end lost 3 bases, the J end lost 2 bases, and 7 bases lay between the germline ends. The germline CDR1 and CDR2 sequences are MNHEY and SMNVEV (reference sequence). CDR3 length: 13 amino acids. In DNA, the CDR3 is TGTGCCAGCAGTTTCTCGCGAAACACTGAAGCTTTCTTT. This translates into CASSFSRNTEAFF.

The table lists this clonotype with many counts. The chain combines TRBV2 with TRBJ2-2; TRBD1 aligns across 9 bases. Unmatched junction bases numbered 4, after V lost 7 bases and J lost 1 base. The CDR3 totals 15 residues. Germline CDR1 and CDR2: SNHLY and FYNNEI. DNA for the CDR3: TGTGCCAGCAACACGGGACAGGGGAACACCGGGGAGCTGTTTTTT. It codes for CASNTGQGNTGELFF.

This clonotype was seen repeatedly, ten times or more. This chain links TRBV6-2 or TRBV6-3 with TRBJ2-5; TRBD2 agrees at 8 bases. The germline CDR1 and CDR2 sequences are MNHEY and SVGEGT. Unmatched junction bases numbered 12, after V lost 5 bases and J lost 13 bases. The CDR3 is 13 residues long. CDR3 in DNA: TGTGCCAGCAGTCCCGTCGGGAGGGTCGGTGTGTACTTC. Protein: CASSPVGRVGVYF.

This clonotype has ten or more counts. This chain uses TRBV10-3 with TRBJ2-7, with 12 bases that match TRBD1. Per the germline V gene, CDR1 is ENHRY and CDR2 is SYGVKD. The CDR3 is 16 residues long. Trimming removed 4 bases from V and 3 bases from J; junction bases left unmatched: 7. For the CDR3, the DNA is TGTGCCATCAGTGGCCCGGGACAGGGGGCGGGCTACGAGCAGTACTTC. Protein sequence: CAISGPGQGAGYEQYF.

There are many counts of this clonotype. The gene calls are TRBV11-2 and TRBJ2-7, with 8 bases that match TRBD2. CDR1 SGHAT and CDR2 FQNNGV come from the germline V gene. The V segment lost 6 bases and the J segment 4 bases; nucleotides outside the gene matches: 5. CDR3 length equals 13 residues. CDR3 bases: TGTGCCAGCAGAACGACTAGCGAGTACGAGCAGTACTTC. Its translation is CASRTTSEYEQYF.

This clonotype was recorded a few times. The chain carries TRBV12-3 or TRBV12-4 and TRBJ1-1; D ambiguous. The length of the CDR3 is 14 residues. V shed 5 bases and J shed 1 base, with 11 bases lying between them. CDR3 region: CASSHGSSNTEAFF. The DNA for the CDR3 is TGTGCCAGCAGTCACGGGTCCTCGAACACTGAAGCTTTCTTT.

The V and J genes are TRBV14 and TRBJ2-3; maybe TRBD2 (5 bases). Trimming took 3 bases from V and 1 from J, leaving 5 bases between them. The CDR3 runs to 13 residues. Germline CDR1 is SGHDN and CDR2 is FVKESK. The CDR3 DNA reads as TGTGCCAGCAGCCAGAGGGGCACAGATACGCAGTATTTT. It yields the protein CASSQRGTDTQYF.

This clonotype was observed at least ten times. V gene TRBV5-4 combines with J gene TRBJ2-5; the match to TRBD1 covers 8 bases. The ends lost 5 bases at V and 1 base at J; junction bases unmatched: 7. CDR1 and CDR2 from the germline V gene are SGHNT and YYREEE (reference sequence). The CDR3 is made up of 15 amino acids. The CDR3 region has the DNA TGTGCCAGCAGACAAGGACAGGGATCCCAAGAGACCCAGTACTTC. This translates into CASRQGQGSQETQYF.

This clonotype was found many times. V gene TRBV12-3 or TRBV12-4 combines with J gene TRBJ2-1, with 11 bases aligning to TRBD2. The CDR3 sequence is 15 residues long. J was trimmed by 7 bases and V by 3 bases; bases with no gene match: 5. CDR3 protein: CASSLASGRRNEQFF. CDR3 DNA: TGTGCCAGCAGTTTGGCTAGCGGGAGGAGGAATGAGCAGTTCTTC.

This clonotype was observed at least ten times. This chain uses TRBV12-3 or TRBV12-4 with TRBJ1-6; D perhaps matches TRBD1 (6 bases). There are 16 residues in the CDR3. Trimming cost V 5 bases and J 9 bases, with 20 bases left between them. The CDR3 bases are TGTGCCAGCAGTCCCAGACAGGTCGATCGGGGTTCACCCCTCCACTTT. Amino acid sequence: CASSPRQVDRGSPLHF.

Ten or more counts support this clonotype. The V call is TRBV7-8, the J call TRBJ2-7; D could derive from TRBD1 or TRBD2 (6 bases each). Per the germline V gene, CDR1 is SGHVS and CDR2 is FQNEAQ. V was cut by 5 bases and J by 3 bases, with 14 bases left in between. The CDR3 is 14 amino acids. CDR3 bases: TGTGCCAGCAGCGGAGGGGGACCAAGCTACGAGCAGTACTTC. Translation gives CASSGGGPSYEQYF.

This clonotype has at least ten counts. Written as DNA, the CDR3 is TGTGCCAGCTCACCACCGGCGACACAAGAGACCCAGTACTTC. Translation: CASSPPATQETQYF. The rearrangement links TRBV18 to TRBJ2-5; the D is unclear. The CDR3 loop spans 14 amino acids. The V gene lost 0 bases and the J gene lost 2 bases, with 7 bases spanning the gap. Looked up from germline, CDR1 is KGHSH and CDR2 is LQKENI.

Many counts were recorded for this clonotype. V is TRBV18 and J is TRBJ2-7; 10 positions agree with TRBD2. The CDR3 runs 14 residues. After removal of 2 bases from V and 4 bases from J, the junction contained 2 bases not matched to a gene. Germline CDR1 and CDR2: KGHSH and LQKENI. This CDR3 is CASSPSLAGYEQYF. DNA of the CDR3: TGTGCCAGCTCACCATCACTAGCGGGGTACGAGCAGTACTTC.

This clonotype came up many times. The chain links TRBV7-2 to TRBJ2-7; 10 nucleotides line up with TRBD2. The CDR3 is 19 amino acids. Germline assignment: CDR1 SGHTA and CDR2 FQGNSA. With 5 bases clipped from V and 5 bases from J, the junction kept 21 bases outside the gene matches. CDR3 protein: CASSLFRPSGSALRNEQYF. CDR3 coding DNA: TGTGCCAGCAGCCTCTTCCGGCCTAGCGGGAGTGCTCTAAGGAACGAGCAGTACTTC.

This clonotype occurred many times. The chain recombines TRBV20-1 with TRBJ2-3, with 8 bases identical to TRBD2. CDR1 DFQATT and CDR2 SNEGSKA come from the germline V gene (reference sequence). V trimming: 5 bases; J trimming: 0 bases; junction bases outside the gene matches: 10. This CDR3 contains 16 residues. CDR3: CSAVPWGTRSTDTQYF. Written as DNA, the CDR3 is TGCAGTGCTGTCCCCTGGGGGACTAGGAGCACAGATACGCAGTATTTT.

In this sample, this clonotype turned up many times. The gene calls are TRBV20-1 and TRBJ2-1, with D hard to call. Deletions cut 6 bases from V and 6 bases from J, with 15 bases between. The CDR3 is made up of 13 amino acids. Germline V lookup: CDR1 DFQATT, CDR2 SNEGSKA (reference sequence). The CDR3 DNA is TGCAGTGCCCACCGTTTCAGGTCCAATGAGCAGTTCTTC. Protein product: CSAHRFRSNEQFF.

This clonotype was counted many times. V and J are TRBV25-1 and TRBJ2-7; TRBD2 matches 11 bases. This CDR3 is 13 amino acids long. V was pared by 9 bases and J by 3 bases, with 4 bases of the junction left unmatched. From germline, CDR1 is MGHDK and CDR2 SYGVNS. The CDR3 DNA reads TGTGCCAGTTGTGGGACTAGCGGCTACGAGCAGTACTTC. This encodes CASCGTSGYEQYF.

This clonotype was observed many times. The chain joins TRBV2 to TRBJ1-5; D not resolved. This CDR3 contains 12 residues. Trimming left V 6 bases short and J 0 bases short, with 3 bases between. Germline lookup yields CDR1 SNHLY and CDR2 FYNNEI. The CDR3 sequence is CASSVSNQPQHF. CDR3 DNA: TGTGCCAGCAGCGTTAGCAATCAGCCCCAGCATTTT.

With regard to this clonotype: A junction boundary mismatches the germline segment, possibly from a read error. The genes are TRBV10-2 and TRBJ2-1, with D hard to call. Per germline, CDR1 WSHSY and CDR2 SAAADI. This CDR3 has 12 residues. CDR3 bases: TGCGCCAGCAGTGAGAGTTACAGTGAGCAGTTCTTC. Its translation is CASSESYSEQFF.

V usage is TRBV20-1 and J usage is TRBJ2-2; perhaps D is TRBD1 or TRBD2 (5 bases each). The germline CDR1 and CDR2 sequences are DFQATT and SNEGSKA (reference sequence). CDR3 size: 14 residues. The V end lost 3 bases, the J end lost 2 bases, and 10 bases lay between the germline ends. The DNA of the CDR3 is TGCAGTGCTAGTGGGGGACGTAACACCGGGGAGCTGTTTTTT. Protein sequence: CSASGGRNTGELFF.

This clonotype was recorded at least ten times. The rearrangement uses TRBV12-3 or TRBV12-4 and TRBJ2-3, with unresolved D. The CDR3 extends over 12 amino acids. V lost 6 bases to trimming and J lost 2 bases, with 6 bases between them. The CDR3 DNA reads TGTGCCAGCAGCCTGTCCACAGATACGCAGTATTTT. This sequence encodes CASSLSTDTQYF.

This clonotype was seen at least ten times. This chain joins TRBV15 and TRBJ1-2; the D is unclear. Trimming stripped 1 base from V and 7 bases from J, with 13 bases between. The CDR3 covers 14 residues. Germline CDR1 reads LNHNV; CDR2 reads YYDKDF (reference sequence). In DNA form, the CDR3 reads TGTGCCACCAGCAGAGGGGCAGGTTCTCGTGGCTACACCTTC. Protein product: CATSRGAGSRGYTF.

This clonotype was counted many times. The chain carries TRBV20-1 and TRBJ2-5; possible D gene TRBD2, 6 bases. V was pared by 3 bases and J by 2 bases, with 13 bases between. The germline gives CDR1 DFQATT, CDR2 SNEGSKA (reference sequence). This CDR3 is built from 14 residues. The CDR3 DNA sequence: TGCAGTGCTAGTCGGGGGATAGGGCAAGAGACCCAGTACTTC. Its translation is CSASRGIGQETQYF.

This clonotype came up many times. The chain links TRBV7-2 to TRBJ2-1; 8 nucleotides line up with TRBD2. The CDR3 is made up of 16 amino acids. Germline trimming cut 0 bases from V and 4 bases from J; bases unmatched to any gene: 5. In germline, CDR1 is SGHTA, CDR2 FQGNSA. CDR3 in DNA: TGTGCCAGCAGCTTAGCCGGGACTAGGGGATACAATGAGCAGTTCTTC. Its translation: CASSLAGTRGYNEQFF.

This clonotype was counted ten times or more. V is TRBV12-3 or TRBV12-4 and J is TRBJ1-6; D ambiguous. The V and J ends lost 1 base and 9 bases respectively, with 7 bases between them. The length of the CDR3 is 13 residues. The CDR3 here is CASSLGRLSPLHF. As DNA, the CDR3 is TGTGCCAGCAGTTTAGGGCGACTTTCACCCCTCCACTTT.

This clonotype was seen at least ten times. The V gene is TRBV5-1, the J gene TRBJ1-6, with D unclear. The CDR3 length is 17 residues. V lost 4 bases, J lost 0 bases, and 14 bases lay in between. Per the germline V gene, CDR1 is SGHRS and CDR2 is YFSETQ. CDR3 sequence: CASSRFNSSSYNSPLHF. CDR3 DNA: TGCGCCAGCAGCCGATTTAACTCGAGCTCCTATAATTCACCCCTCCACTTT.

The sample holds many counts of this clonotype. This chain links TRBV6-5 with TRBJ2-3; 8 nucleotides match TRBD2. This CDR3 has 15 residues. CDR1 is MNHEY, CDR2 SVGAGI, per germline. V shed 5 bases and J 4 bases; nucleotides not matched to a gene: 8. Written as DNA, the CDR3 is TGTGCCAGCAGTCAAGCGGGAGTAGGAGCAGATACGCAGTATTTT. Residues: CASSQAGVGADTQYF.

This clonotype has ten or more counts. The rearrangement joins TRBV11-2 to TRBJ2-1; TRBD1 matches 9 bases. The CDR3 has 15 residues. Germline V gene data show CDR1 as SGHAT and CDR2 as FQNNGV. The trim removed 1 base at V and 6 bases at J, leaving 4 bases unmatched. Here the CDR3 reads CASSLGDRVGNEQFF. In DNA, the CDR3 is TGTGCCAGCAGCTTAGGGGACAGGGTCGGCAATGAGCAGTTCTTC. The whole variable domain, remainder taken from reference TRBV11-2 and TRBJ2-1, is EAGVAQSPRYKIIEKRQSVAFWCNPISGHATLYWYQQILGQGPKLLIQFQNNGVVDDSQLPKDRFSAERLKGVDSTLKIQPAKLEDSAVYLCASSLGDRVGNEQFFGPGTRLTVL.

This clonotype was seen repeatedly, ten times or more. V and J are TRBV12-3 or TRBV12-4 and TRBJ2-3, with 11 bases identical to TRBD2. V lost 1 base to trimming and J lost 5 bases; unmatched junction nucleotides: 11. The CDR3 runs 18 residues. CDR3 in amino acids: CASSLVMGSGGAIDTQYF. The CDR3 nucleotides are TGTGCCAGCAGTTTAGTAATGGGTAGCGGGGGGGCGATAGATACGCAGTATTTT.